A single sample is the source of the 29 T cell receptor beta chains below, sequenced in a study of CD8+CD57+ T cells in acquired aplastic anemia. Genomic DNA was employed as the template in profiling TCR beta VDJ and CDR3. TCRdb reanalysed the reads using MiXCR and keeps one entry per CDR3 protein. The repertoire consists of around 200,000 distinct CDR3 sequences, with around half occurring once and the leading ten covering about 9.7%. Patients included in sequencing had previously demonstrated CD8+CD57+ cell expansion by flow cytometry. Sequencing was carried out using sorted CD4+, CD8+, or CD8+CD57+ T cells (not recorded which) from PBMCs. The receptors originated from a human donor with aplastic anemia.

The chain recombines TRBV2 with TRBJ1-5; D remains unclear. Deletions cut 4 bases from V and 6 bases from J, with 10 bases between. The germline V gene encodes CDR1 SNHLY and CDR2 FYNNEI. The CDR3 contains 13 residues. The CDR3 loop is CASSVTLIQPQHF. CDR3 nucleotides: TGTGCCAGCAGTGTTACCCTGATTCAGCCCCAGCATTTT.

This chain connects TRBV20-1 to TRBJ2-3, with D unresolved. Trimming shortened V by 0 bases and J by 1 base, and 8 bases separated the two germline ends. The CDR3 extends over 14 amino acids. Germline values: CDR1 DFQATT, CDR2 SNEGSKA (reference sequence). For the CDR3, the DNA is TGCAGTGCTAGAGATCTCGGAGGCACAGATACGCAGTATTTT. It translates to CSARDLGGTDTQYF.

The DNA for the CDR3 is TGTGCCAGCAACCCTCGGGAAGGAAATGGCTACACCTTC. It codes for CASNPREGNGYTF. The chain combines TRBV11-2 with TRBJ1-2; D remains unclear. V was pared by 7 bases and J by 6 bases, with 15 bases between. CDR1 and CDR2 (germline): SGHAT, FQNNGV. This CDR3 is 13 amino acids long.

This chain connects TRBV10-3 to TRBJ2-3, with TRBD2 identical over 8 bases. The V and J ends lost 4 bases and 5 bases, in that order; junction bases with no gene match: 2. Germline V gene sequence: CDR1 ENHRY, CDR2 SYGVKD. The CDR3 has 13 amino acids. The CDR3 protein is CAISGTSGDTQYF. CDR3 in DNA: TGTGCCATCAGTGGAACTAGCGGAGATACGCAGTATTTT.

This clonotype was picked up many times. The chain has TRBV11-2 and TRBJ1-6; TRBD1 might be the D (6 bases). V was cut by 0 bases and J by 8 bases, with 8 bases left in between. The CDR3 is made up of 14 amino acids. Germline CDR1 and CDR2: SGHAT and FQNNGV. The DNA of the CDR3 is TGTGCCAGCAGCTTAGATGGGGGCGATTCACCCCTCCACTTT. This sequence encodes CASSLDGGDSPLHF.

This clonotype was found many times. The chain couples TRBV6-1 to TRBJ1-5, with no clear D. V was cut by 7 bases and J by 5 bases, with 9 bases left in between. This CDR3 is built from 12 residues. CDR1 is MNHNS, CDR2 SASEGT, per germline. The CDR3 protein is CASTRWDQPQHF. The CDR3 DNA reads TGTGCCAGCACCCGGTGGGATCAGCCCCAGCATTTT.

V and J are TRBV4-3 and TRBJ2-2, with D tentatively TRBD2 (6 bases). CDR1 is LGHNA, CDR2 YSLEER, per germline. The CDR3 runs to 15 residues. With 2 bases removed from V and 4 bases from J, the gap between germline ends came to 11 bases. CDR3 amino acids: CASSQKTLATGELFF. CDR3 in DNA: TGCGCCAGCAGCCAAAAAACACTAGCCACCGGGGAGCTGTTTTTT.

This clonotype has only one observation. The J gene is TRBJ2-1, the V gene TRBV4-1, with D hard to call. The V and J ends lost 1 base and 8 bases respectively, with 15 bases between them. The CDR3 has 15 amino acids. CDR1 is MGHRA and CDR2 is YSYEKL in the germline V gene. The CDR3 here is CASSQGTPLGDEQFF. The DNA of the CDR3 is TGCGCCAGCAGCCAAGGTACCCCTCTGGGTGATGAGCAGTTCTTC.

V usage is TRBV2 and J usage is TRBJ2-2, with no clear D. CDR3 length equals 15 residues. Trimming took off 7 bases at V and 0 bases at J, with 12 bases between the two ends. Germline V gene data show CDR1 as SNHLY and CDR2 as FYNNEI. The CDR3 is CASIQTRSNTGELFF. CDR3 DNA sequence: TGTGCCAGCATTCAGACCAGATCGAACACCGGGGAGCTGTTTTTT.

The chain uses TRBV10-1 and TRBJ2-2, with 9 bases lining up with TRBD2. The CDR3 is made up of 17 amino acids. Germline assignment: CDR1 WNHNN and CDR2 SYGVQD (reference sequence). V gave up 3 bases and J gave up 3 bases; unmatched junction bases: 8. CDR3 in amino acids: CASSDMRGGLYTGELFF. The CDR3 DNA follows: TGCGCCAGCAGTGATATGCGGGGGGGCTTGTACACCGGGGAGCTGTTTTTT.

This clonotype was picked up many times. The genes are TRBV15 and TRBJ1-1; 10 bases fit TRBD1. CDR3 length equals 15 residues. Losses at the gene ends were 3 bases for V and 4 bases for J; bases not matched to a gene: 5. CDR1 is LNHNV, CDR2 YYDKDF, per germline (reference sequence). CDR3 sequence (DNA): TGTGCCACCAGCAGGAGACAGGGGGCTGGCACTGAAGCTTTCTTT. Translating it yields CATSRRQGAGTEAFF.

Points on this clonotype: A much more abundant neighbour one base away suggests this may be a read error. Here the CDR3 reads CASSLVAQRDTQCF. CDR3 nucleotides: TGTGCCAGCAGCTTAGTTGCACAGAGGGATACGCAGTGTTTT. The chain links TRBV7-2 to TRBJ2-3; possibly TRBD2 for D (5 bases). CDR3 size: 14 residues. Germline-derived CDR1 and CDR2 are SGHTA and FQGNSA.

Many counts were recorded for this clonotype. The V call is TRBV7-2, the J call TRBJ1-2; 7 nucleotides align to TRBD1. The CDR3 is 16 residues long. Germline assignment: CDR1 SGHTA and CDR2 FQGNSA. J lost 0 bases, V lost 2 bases, and 6 bases had no gene match. CDR3 region: CASSLPNRGSNYGYTF. In DNA form, the CDR3 reads TGTGCCAGCAGCTTACCCAACAGGGGCTCTAACTATGGCTACACCTTC.

There are a few counts of this clonotype. The chain links TRBV10-3 to TRBJ1-6; a possible D gene is TRBD1 (5 bases). The CDR3 contains 16 residues. From germline, CDR1 is ENHRY and CDR2 SYGVKD. The V end was cut by 1 base, the J end by 10 bases, with 17 bases between. For the CDR3, the DNA is TGTGCCATCAGTGAGTTCGGGGGTAGATCGGGATCACCCCTCCACTTT. It translates to CAISEFGGRSGSPLHF.

V is TRBV12-3 or TRBV12-4 and J is TRBJ2-2; TRBD1 agrees at 9 bases. V dropped 5 bases and J dropped 7; count of bases not matched to a gene: 11. The CDR3 consists of 16 residues. The CDR3 DNA sequence: TGTGCCAGCAGTCAATCTTCCAGACAGGGGGACGGGGAGCTGTTTTTT. Amino acid sequence: CASSQSSRQGDGELFF.

This sequence joins TRBV24-1 and TRBJ2-1; maybe TRBD2 (5 bases). Trimming took 5 bases from V and 7 from J, leaving 11 bases between them. Germline CDR1 reads KGHDR; CDR2 reads SFDVKD. The CDR3 contains 13 residues. CDR3 in DNA: TGTGCCACCAGTGGATCCGGCGGGAATGAGCAGTTCTTC. This codes for CATSGSGGNEQFF.

This rearrangement joins TRBV9 to TRBJ1-1, with D perhaps TRBD1 (5 bases). The V gene's germline CDR1 is SGDLS and CDR2 YYNGEE. This CDR3 is 12 amino acids long. V lost 3 bases and J 8 bases, leaving 11 bases between the germline ends. CDR3 in DNA: TGTGCCAGCAGCGGAGGGACTACAGAAGCTTTCTTT. It encodes CASSGGTTEAFF.

In this sample, this clonotype turned up many times. The rearrangement links TRBV12-3 or TRBV12-4 to TRBJ2-1; D uncertain. This CDR3 contains 13 residues. V lost 3 bases, J lost 8 bases, and 11 bases lay in between. This CDR3 is CASSLLDRYEQFF. The CDR3 coding sequence is TGTGCCAGCAGTTTGCTCGATCGCTATGAGCAGTTCTTC.

The rearrangement joins TRBV10-3 to TRBJ2-7, with 12 bases identical to TRBD1. CDR3 length: 14 residues. V trimming: 6 bases; J trimming: 9 bases; junction bases outside the gene matches: 9. Per the germline V gene, CDR1 is ENHRY and CDR2 is SYGVKD. The CDR3 protein is CAIRERDRGRGQYF. In DNA, the CDR3 is TGTGCCATCAGGGAACGGGACAGGGGGCGCGGGCAGTACTTC.

The V and J genes are TRBV15 and TRBJ2-1, with D possibly TRBD2 on 5 matching bases. CDR3 size: 15 residues. V gave up 5 bases and J gave up 6 bases, with 17 bases separating them. CDR1 LNHNV and CDR2 YYDKDF come from the germline V gene (reference sequence). The DNA of the CDR3 is TGTGCCACCAGCGAGGGATCACTAGATACCAATGAGCAGTTCTTC. It specifies CATSEGSLDTNEQFF. Full variable domain (outside the CDR3, taken from reference TRBV15 and TRBJ2-1): DAMVIQNPRYQVTQFGKPVTLSCSQTLNHNVMYWYQQKSSQAPKLLFHYYDKDFNNEADTPDNFQSRRPNTSFCFLDIRSPGLGDTAMYLCATSEGSLDTNEQFFGPGTRLTVL.

The rearrangement uses TRBV29-1 and TRBJ1-5; D ambiguous. This CDR3 contains 13 residues. Per germline, CDR1 SQVTM and CDR2 ANQGSEA. The V end lost 7 bases, the J end lost 0 bases, and 10 bases lay between the germline ends. The CDR3 is CSAGENSNQPQHF. The CDR3 DNA is TGCAGCGCCGGGGAAAATAGCAATCAGCCCCAGCATTTT.

This clonotype was recorded at least ten times. The chain uses TRBV4-2 and TRBJ1-6; 7 positions match TRBD1. Trimming cost V 5 bases and J 8 bases; bases outside gene matches: 6. The CDR3 runs 14 residues. Germline V gene lookup returns CDR1 LGHNA and CDR2 YNFKEQ. CDR3: CASSVGGRDSPLHF. The CDR3 nucleotides read TGTGCCAGCAGCGTAGGGGGCAGAGATTCACCCCTCCACTTT.

To note about this clonotype: This may be a read error: a much more frequent sequence differs by one nucleotide. The rearrangement uses TRBV4-3 and TRBJ2-3; D not resolved. CDR1 is LGHNA and CDR2 is YSLEER in the germline V gene. The CDR3 runs to 15 residues. CDR3: CAGSQVATRTDTQYF. CDR3 nucleotide sequence: TGCGCCGGCAGCCAAGTGGCCACACGAACAGATACGCAGTATTTT.

There are a few counts of this clonotype. The rearrangement joins TRBV20-1 to TRBJ2-3; 10 bases are a match to TRBD1. The CDR3 runs 14 residues. Germline loops: CDR1 DFQATT, CDR2 SNEGSKA (reference sequence). The V segment lost 3 bases and the J segment 4 bases; nucleotides outside the gene matches: 4. The CDR3 DNA is TGCAGTGCTAGGGACAGGGGGAGAGCAGATACGCAGTATTTT. It encodes CSARDRGRADTQYF.

This clonotype was counted between two and nine times. The CDR3 DNA sequence: TGTGCCAGCAGTAAGGTGCCCTATGGCTACACCTTC. Encoded protein: CASSKVPYGYTF. This chain connects TRBV28 to TRBJ1-2; no clear D gene. The germline gives CDR1 MDHEN, CDR2 SYDVKM. The ends were cut back, 5 bases at V and 4 bases at J, with 8 bases in the middle. CDR3 length: 12 residues.

The chain carries TRBV15 and TRBJ2-1; no clear D. Germline lookup yields CDR1 LNHNV and CDR2 YYDKDF (reference sequence). CDR3 length: 15 residues. Trimming took 0 bases from V and 7 from J, leaving 13 bases between them. This CDR3 is CATSRERQASNEQFF. DNA for the CDR3: TGTGCCACCAGCAGAGAGCGTCAAGCCTCTAATGAGCAGTTCTTC.

This clonotype was seen many times. J is TRBJ2-1 and V is TRBV12-3 or TRBV12-4; 7 nucleotides line up with TRBD1. J was trimmed by 7 bases and V by 3 bases; bases with no gene match: 12. The CDR3 is made up of 16 amino acids. The CDR3: CASSLRTLRTGNEQFF. In nucleotides, the CDR3 is TGTGCCAGCAGTTTGCGTACACTACGGACAGGAAATGAGCAGTTCTTC.

The table lists this clonotype with many counts. J is TRBJ2-5 and V is TRBV7-2, with no clear D. Germline V gene lookup returns CDR1 SGHTA and CDR2 FQGNSA. V shed 4 bases and J shed 0 bases, with 12 bases lying between them. The CDR3 is 15 residues long. CDR3 bases: TGTGCCAGCAGCTCTGCCGCGGCGGACCAAGAGACCCAGTACTTC. The encoded protein is CASSSAAADQETQYF.

The table lists this clonotype with a few counts. The gene calls are TRBV6-1 and TRBJ2-2; TRBD2 agrees at 9 bases. The CDR3 has 15 residues. Germline CDR1 is MNHNS and CDR2 is SASEGT. V was pared by 6 bases and J by 6 bases, with 8 bases of the junction left unmatched. As DNA, the CDR3 is TGTGCCAGCAGCTCCGGGACTAGCACCGCCGGGGAGCTGTTTTTT. As protein: CASSSGTSTAGELFF.